Shown below are 6 T cell receptor beta chains from a single sample sequenced in a study of beta chain features in type 1 diabetes. cDNA synthesis used the whole RNA isolate, giving expressed TCRB sequences. Sequencing was performed with immunoSEQ multiplex PCR; in TCRdb, only in-frame clones are kept and a portion is missing. The table lists about 230,000 clones, over 7.5% of them singletons. The sequenced sample consisted of naive CD4+ T cells from blood. The receptors originated from a woman under 30 in good health.

In this sample, this clone turned up a few times. The rearrangement uses TRBV2 and TRBJ2-1; TRBD2 matches 8 bases. The CDR3 has 15 residues. V was pared by 10 bases and J by 6 bases, with 14 bases of the junction left unmatched. Germline CDR1 and CDR2: SNHLY and FYNNEI. The CDR3 sequence is CAIRGKRESRNEQFF. DNA of the CDR3: TGTGCCATCCGGGGTAAGCGGGAGAGCCGCAATGAGCAGTTCTTC. Based on the CDR3 plus reference TRBV2 and TRBJ2-1, the full variable domain is EPEVTQTPSHQVTQMGQEVILRCVPISNHLYFYWYRQILGQKVEFLVSFYNNEISEKSEIFDDQFSVERPDGSNFTLKIRSTKLEDSAMYFCAIRGKRESRNEQFFGPGTRLTVL.

This chain uses TRBV11-3 with TRBJ2-3; 14 positions match TRBD2. CDR1 SGHNT and CDR2 YENEEA come from the germline V gene. This CDR3 has 15 residues. The J segment lost 4 bases and the V segment lost 5 bases, leaving 2 bases of the junction unmatched. CDR3 bases: TGTGCCAGCAGCGCGGGACTAGCGGGAGCAGATACGCAGTATTTT. This sequence encodes CASSAGLAGADTQYF.

The CDR3 sequence is CASSLGSGRIDEQFF. In DNA form, the CDR3 reads TGTGCCAGCAGCTTAGGGTCAGGCCGTATAGATGAGCAGTTCTTC. The chain carries TRBV7-7 and TRBJ2-1; D remains unclear. CDR1 is SSHAT, CDR2 FNYEAQ, per germline (reference sequence). This CDR3 spans 15 amino acids. Trimming left V 1 base short and J 8 bases short, with 15 bases between.

V gene TRBV27 combines with J gene TRBJ2-5, with 7 bases lining up with TRBD1. The V gene end was trimmed by 7 bases and the J gene end by 1 base; junction bases not matched to a gene: 9. Germline values: CDR1 MNHEY, CDR2 SMNVEV (reference sequence). The CDR3 covers 15 residues. The CDR3 loop reads CASKPTGSFQETQYF. In nucleotides, the CDR3 is TGTGCCAGCAAACCGACAGGGTCTTTCCAAGAGACCCAGTACTTC.

The V gene is TRBV5-1, the J gene TRBJ1-5; TRBD1 agrees at 7 bases. In germline, CDR1 is SGHRS, CDR2 YFSETQ. Germline trimming cut 2 bases from V and 5 bases from J; bases unmatched to any gene: 7. The CDR3 runs to 15 residues. Here the CDR3 DNA reads TGCGCCAGCAGCTTTGGAGACAGGGCGGATCAGCCCCAGCATTTT. This gives the protein CASSFGDRADQPQHF.

V usage is TRBV5-1 and J usage is TRBJ2-5; D is possibly TRBD1 (5 bases). The CDR3 extends over 15 amino acids. Trimming shortened V by 6 bases and J by 0 bases, and 15 bases separated the two germline ends. From germline, CDR1 is SGHRS and CDR2 YFSETQ. The CDR3 region is CASTPRPGNQETQYF. In DNA, the CDR3 is TGCGCCAGCACCCCTCGACCAGGGAACCAAGAGACCCAGTACTTC.